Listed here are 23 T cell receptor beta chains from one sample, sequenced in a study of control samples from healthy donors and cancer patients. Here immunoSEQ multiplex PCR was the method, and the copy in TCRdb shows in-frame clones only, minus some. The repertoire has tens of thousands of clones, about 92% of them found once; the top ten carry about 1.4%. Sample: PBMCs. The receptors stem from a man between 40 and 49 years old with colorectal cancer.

CDR3 DNA sequence: TGTGCCAGCAGTTTAGAGAGGGGAGGGCGGCCTGAAGCTTTCTTT. Translating gives CASSLERGGRPEAFF. The chain combines TRBV28 with TRBJ1-1; D is perhaps TRBD1 (5 bases). V was pared by 2 bases and J by 6 bases, with 16 bases between. Germline loops: CDR1 MDHEN, CDR2 SYDVKM. This CDR3 comprises 15 residues.

The CDR3 nucleotides are TGTGCCACCAGTGATCCAATGACAGGGGCCTACGAGCAGTACTTC. This encodes CATSDPMTGAYEQYF. The chain uses TRBV24-1 and TRBJ2-7; 8 bases fit TRBD1. Germline values: CDR1 KGHDR, CDR2 SFDVKD. The CDR3 has 15 residues. The ends lost 3 bases at V and 2 bases at J; junction bases unmatched: 5.

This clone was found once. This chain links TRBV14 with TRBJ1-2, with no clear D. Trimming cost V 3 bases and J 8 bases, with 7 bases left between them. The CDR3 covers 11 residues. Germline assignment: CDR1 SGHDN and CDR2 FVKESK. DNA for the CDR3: TGTGCCAGCAGCCATAAGGGAGGCTACACCTTC. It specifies CASSHKGGYTF.

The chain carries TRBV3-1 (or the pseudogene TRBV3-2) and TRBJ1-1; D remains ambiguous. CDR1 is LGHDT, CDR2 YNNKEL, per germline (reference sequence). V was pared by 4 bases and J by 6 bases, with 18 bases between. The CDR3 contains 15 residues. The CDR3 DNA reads TGTGCCAGCAGCCCTTACGACCCCCAGTCCGCTGAAGCTTTCTTT. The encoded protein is CASSPYDPQSAEAFF.

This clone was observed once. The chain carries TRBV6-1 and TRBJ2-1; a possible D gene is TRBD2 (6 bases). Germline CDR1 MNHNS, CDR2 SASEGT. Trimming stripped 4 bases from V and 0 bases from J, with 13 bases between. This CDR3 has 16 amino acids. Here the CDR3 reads CASSGLDWHSYNEQFF. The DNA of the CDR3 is TGTGCCAGCAGTGGACTAGACTGGCACTCCTACAATGAGCAGTTCTTC.

The CDR3 nucleotides read TGTGCCAGTAGTATAGATCGGGAGGAGGGAGAGACCCAGTACTTC. Translating it yields CASSIDREEGETQYF. V gene TRBV19 combines with J gene TRBJ2-5; 7 nucleotides line up with TRBD2. CDR1 LNHDA and CDR2 SQIVND come from the germline V gene (reference sequence). The CDR3 runs to 15 residues. V shed 0 bases and J 4 bases; nucleotides not matched to a gene: 5.

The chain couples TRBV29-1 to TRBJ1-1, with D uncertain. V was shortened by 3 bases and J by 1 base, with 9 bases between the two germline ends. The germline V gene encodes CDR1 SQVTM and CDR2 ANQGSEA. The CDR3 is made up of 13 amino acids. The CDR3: CSVDRQTNTEAFF. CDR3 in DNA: TGCAGCGTTGATAGGCAGACGAACACTGAAGCTTTCTTT.

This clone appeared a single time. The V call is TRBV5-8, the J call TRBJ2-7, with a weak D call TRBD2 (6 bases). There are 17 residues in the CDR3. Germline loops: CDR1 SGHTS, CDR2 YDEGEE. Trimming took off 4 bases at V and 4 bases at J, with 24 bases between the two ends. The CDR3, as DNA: TGTGCCAGCAGCCTAATTCCGGGAGTTGAAGGATGGTACGAGCAGTACTTC. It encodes CASSLIPGVEGWYEQYF.

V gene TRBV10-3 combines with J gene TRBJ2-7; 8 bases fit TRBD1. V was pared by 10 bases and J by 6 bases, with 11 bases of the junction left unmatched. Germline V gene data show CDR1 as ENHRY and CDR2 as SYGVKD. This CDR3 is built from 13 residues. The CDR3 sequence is CAKSRQGTGEQYF. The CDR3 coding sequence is TGTGCCAAGTCACGACAGGGGACCGGCGAGCAGTACTTC.

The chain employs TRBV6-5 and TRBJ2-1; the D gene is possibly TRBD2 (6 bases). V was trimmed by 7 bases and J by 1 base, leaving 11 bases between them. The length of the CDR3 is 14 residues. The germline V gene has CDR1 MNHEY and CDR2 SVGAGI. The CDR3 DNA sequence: TGTGCCAGCAATCTTGCGGGATCCTACAATGAGCAGTTCTTC. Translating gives CASNLAGSYNEQFF.

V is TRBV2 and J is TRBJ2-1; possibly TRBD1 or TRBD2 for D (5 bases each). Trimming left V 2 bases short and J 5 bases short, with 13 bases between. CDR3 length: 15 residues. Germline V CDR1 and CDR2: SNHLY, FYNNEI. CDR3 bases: TGTGCCAGCAGTGAATGGGGGAGAGTGGACAATGAGCAGTTCTTC. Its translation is CASSEWGRVDNEQFF.

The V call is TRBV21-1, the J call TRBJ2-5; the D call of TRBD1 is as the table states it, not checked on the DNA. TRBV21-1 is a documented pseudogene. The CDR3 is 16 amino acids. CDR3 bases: TGTGCCAGCAGCAAACAGGGTTTAAGGTGTGGAGAGACCCAGTACTTC. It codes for CASSKQGLRCGETQYF.

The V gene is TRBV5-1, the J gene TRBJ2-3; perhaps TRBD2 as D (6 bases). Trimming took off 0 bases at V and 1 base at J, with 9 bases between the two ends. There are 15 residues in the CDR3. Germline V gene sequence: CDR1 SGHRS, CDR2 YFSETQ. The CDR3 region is CASSLEWEGTDTQYF. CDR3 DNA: TGCGCCAGCAGCTTGGAGTGGGAGGGCACAGATACGCAGTATTTT.

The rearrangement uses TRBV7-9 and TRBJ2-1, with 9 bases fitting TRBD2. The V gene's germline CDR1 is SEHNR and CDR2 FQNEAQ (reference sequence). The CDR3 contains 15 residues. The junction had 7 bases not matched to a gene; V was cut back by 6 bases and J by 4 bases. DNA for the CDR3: TGTGCCAGCAGTCACGTAGCGGGAGTGTACAATGAGCAGTTCTTC. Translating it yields CASSHVAGVYNEQFF.

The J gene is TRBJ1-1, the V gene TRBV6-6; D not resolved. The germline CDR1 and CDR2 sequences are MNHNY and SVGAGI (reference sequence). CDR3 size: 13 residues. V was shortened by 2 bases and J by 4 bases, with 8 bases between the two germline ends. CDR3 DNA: TGTGCCAGCAGTTACGAGGGAGGCACTGAAGCTTTCTTT. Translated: CASSYEGGTEAFF.

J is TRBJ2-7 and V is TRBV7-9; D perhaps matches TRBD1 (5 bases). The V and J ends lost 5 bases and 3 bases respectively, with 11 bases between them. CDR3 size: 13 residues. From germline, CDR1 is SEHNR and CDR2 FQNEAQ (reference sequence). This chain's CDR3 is CASSKDSFYEQYF. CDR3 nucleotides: TGTGCCAGCAGCAAAGACAGCTTCTACGAGCAGTACTTC.

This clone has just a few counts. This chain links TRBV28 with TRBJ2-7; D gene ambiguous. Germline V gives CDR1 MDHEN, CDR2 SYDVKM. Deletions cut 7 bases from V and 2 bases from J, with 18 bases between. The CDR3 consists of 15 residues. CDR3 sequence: CASTLSVDHAYEQYF. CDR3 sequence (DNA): TGTGCCAGCACTCTTTCCGTGGACCATGCCTACGAGCAGTACTTC. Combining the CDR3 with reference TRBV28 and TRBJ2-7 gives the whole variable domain DVKVTQSSRYLVKRTGEKVFLECVQDMDHENMFWYRQDPGLGLRLIYFSYDVKMKEKGDIPEGYSVSREKKERFSLILESASTNQTSMYLCASTLSVDHAYEQYFGPGTRLTVT.

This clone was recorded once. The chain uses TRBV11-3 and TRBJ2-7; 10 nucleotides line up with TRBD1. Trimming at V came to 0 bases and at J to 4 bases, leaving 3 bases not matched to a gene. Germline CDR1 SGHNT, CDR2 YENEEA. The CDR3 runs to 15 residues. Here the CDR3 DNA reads TGTGCCAGCAGCTTAGAGGGACAGGGGTGGTACGAGCAGTACTTC. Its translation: CASSLEGQGWYEQYF.

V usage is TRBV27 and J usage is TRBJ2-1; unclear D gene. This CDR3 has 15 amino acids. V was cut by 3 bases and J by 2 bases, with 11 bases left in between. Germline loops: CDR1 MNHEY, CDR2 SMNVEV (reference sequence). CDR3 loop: CASSFGLIAYNEQFF. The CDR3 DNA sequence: TGTGCCAGCAGTTTCGGCCTTATTGCCTACAATGAGCAGTTCTTC.

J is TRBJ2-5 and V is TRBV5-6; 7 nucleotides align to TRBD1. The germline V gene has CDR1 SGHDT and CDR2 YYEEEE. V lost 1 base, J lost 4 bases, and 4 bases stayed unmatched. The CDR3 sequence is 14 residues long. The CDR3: CASSLKGAGETQYF. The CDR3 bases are TGTGCCAGCAGCTTGAAGGGGGCAGGAGAGACCCAGTACTTC.

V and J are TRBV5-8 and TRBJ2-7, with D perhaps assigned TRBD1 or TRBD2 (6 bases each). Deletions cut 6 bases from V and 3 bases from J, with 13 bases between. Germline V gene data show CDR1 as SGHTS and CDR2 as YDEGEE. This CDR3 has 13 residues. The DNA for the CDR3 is TGTGCCAGCAACCGGGGGCAGCACTACGAGCAGTACTTC. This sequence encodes CASNRGQHYEQYF.

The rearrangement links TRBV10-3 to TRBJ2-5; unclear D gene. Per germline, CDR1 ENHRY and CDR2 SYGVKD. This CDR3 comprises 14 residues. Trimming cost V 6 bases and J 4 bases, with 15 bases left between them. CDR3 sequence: CAISPIGGIETQYF. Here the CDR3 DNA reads TGTGCCATCAGCCCTATCGGTGGGATAGAGACCCAGTACTTC.

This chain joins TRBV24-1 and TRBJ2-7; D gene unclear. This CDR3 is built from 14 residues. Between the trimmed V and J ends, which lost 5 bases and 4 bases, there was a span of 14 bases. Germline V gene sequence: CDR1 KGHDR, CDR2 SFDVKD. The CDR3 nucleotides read TGTGCCACCAGTGGAGGAAGAGACTGGTACGAGCAGTACTTC. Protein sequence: CATSGGRDWYEQYF.